One and the same sample provided the 20 T cell receptor beta chains below, sequenced in a study of T cell responses to AZD1222 COVID-19 vaccine. Only in-frame clones appear in the TCRdb table, and some are missing; sequencing was by immunoSEQ multiplex PCR. The top ten hold around 21% of the sample, which has 65,000 to 75,000 clones, 84% seen once. Material: peripheral blood, obtained on day 0 of AZD1222 vaccination. These receptors all stem from an adult in good health.

V is TRBV30 and J is TRBJ2-7; D call uncertain. Trimming stripped 8 bases from V and 6 bases from J, with 23 bases between. The CDR3 has 14 amino acids. Germline loops: CDR1 GTSNPN, CDR2 SVGIG (reference sequence). The CDR3 DNA is TGTGCCCAACGTGAGTCAGGTCGAATTCTCGAGCAGTACTTC. Translation gives CAQRESGRILEQYF.

Only one count was recorded for this clone. V gene TRBV7-9 combines with J gene TRBJ1-5; the D is unclear. Trimming removed 5 bases at V and 0 bases at J, with 5 bases between. CDR1 and CDR2 (germline): SEHNR, FQNEAQ (reference sequence). This CDR3 has 13 residues. CDR3 sequence (DNA): TGTGCCAGCAGCCCCAGTAGCAATCAGCCCCAGCATTTT. Amino acid sequence: CASSPSSNQPQHF.

The chain employs TRBV7-2 and TRBJ2-2; possibly TRBD1 for D (5 bases). The length of the CDR3 is 14 residues. Germline CDR1 reads SGHTA; CDR2 reads FQGNSA. V lost 5 bases to trimming and J lost 0 bases, with 7 bases between them. The CDR3: CASSPGTNTGELFF. The DNA of the CDR3 is TGTGCCAGCAGCCCAGGGACGAACACCGGGGAGCTGTTTTTT.

This sequence joins TRBV6-2 or TRBV6-3 and TRBJ2-7, with a possible D match to TRBD2 (6 bases). The V and J ends lost 6 bases and 3 bases respectively, with 15 bases between them. This CDR3 region has 14 residues. Germline-derived CDR1 and CDR2 are MNHEY and SVGEGT. DNA of the CDR3: TGTGCCAGCAGCCCCCGACGGGGGTACTACGAGCAGTACTTC. Translation: CASSPRRGYYEQYF.

V gene TRBV28 combines with J gene TRBJ1-2; TRBD1 might be the D (6 bases). The CDR3 consists of 16 residues. The V and J ends lost 6 bases and 5 bases respectively, with 22 bases between them. The germline V gene encodes CDR1 MDHEN and CDR2 SYDVKM. The CDR3 DNA sequence: TGTGCCAGCAGACCGGGACAACCTCGGCCTAGGTATGGCTACACCTTC. Protein sequence: CASRPGQPRPRYGYTF.

The rearrangement links TRBV6-5 to TRBJ2-7; no definite D call. This CDR3 spans 12 amino acids. V was pared by 6 bases and J by 2 bases, with 8 bases between. The germline gives CDR1 MNHEY, CDR2 SVGAGI. Here the CDR3 reads CASSANPYEQYF. The CDR3 DNA reads as TGTGCCAGCAGCGCAAACCCCTACGAGCAGTACTTC.

The chain couples TRBV28 to TRBJ2-2; D call uncertain. This CDR3 has 15 residues. The V and J ends lost 10 bases and 3 bases respectively, with 18 bases between them. Germline lookup yields CDR1 MDHEN and CDR2 SYDVKM. This CDR3 reads CATHQAWAHTGELFF. The CDR3 bases are TGTGCCACCCATCAAGCGTGGGCGCACACCGGGGAGCTGTTTTTT.

This clone appeared a few times. V gene TRBV11-2 combines with J gene TRBJ2-7, with 11 bases lining up with TRBD2. The CDR3 totals 15 residues. J lost 0 bases, V lost 5 bases, and 3 bases had no gene match. CDR1 is SGHAT and CDR2 is FQNNGV in the germline V gene. CDR3: CASSGTSGSSYEQYF. In DNA form, the CDR3 reads TGTGCCAGCAGCGGTACTAGCGGGAGCTCCTACGAGCAGTACTTC.

The rearrangement uses TRBV29-1 and TRBJ1-5; a weak D match, TRBD1 (6 bases). The CDR3 length is 14 residues. Deletions cut 3 bases from V and 2 bases from J, with 11 bases between. CDR1 and CDR2 from the germline V gene are SQVTM and ANQGSEA. The CDR3 sequence: CSVESGEGNQPQHF. The CDR3 nucleotides read TGCAGCGTTGAGTCAGGGGAAGGCAATCAGCCCCAGCATTTT. Full variable domain (missing parts from reference TRBV29-1 and TRBJ1-5): SAVISQKPSRDICQRGTSLTIQCQVDSQVTMMFWYRQQPGQSLTLIATANQGSEATYESGFVIDKFPISRPNLTFSTLTVSNMSPEDSSIYLCSVESGEGNQPQHFGDGTRLSIL.

This chain uses TRBV18 with TRBJ2-2, with D hard to call. This CDR3 contains 13 residues. The V end lost 2 bases, the J end lost 6 bases, and 7 bases lay between the germline ends. The germline CDR1 and CDR2 sequences are KGHSH and LQKENI. This chain's CDR3 is CASSPGEAGELFF. CDR3 nucleotides: TGTGCCAGCTCACCAGGGGAAGCCGGGGAGCTGTTTTTT.

The chain links TRBV7-9 to TRBJ1-4; 9 bases fit TRBD1. Unmatched junction bases numbered 12, after V lost 4 bases and J lost 6 bases. Germline CDR1 reads SEHNR; CDR2 reads FQNEAQ (reference sequence). CDR3 length: 17 residues. The CDR3 region is CASSSERDRVLDEKLFF. The CDR3 DNA reads as TGTGCCAGCAGCTCAGAACGGGACAGGGTCTTAGATGAAAAACTGTTTTTT.

This chain connects TRBV30 to TRBJ2-6; TRBD1 agrees at 7 bases. The trim removed 3 bases at V and 1 base at J, leaving 15 bases unmatched. The CDR3 totals 19 residues. Per germline, CDR1 GTSNPN and CDR2 SVGIG (reference sequence). In DNA form, the CDR3 reads TGTGCCTGGAGAGCAACCGACAGGGATGGGGTTTCTGGGGCCAACGTCCTGACTTTC. Protein product: CAWRATDRDGVSGANVLTF. Full variable domain (rest looked up from reference TRBV30 and TRBJ2-6): SQTIHQWPATLVQPVGSPLSLECTVEGTSNPNLYWYRQAAGRGLQLLFYSVGIGQISSEVPQNLSASRPQDRQFILSSKKLLLSDSGFYLCAWRATDRDGVSGANVLTFGAGSRLTVL.

The gene calls are TRBV10-1 and TRBJ1-6; 9 bases map to TRBD1. Germline CDR1 WNHNN, CDR2 SYGVQD (reference sequence). The V segment lost 1 base and the J segment 10 bases; nucleotides outside the gene matches: 5. CDR3 length equals 15 residues. The CDR3 DNA reads as TGCGCCAGCAGTGAGTTTCGACAGGGGGGATCACCCCTCCACTTT. It encodes CASSEFRQGGSPLHF.

The chain joins TRBV19 to TRBJ2-7, with D perhaps being TRBD1 or TRBD2 (6 bases each). This CDR3 comprises 16 residues. Germline V lookup: CDR1 LNHDA, CDR2 SQIVND (reference sequence). Trimming pared 6 bases from V and 1 base from J, leaving 19 bases between. This CDR3 is CASSVLLGGHSYEQYF. CDR3 nucleotides: TGTGCCAGTAGCGTCCTTTTGGGGGGACATTCCTACGAGCAGTACTTC.

This clone has a single count. The J gene is TRBJ2-6, the V gene TRBV6-2 or TRBV6-3, with D uncertain. This CDR3 contains 14 residues. In germline, CDR1 is MNHEY, CDR2 SVGEGT. Trimming took off 3 bases at V and 2 bases at J, with 5 bases between the two ends. CDR3 bases: TGTGCCAGCAGTTATCTTGCTGGGGCCAACGTCCTGACTTTC. This encodes CASSYLAGANVLTF.

The V and J genes are TRBV19 and TRBJ1-1; TRBD1 matches 7 bases. The CDR3 length is 13 residues. The junction had 9 bases not matched to a gene; V was cut back by 7 bases and J by 7 bases. The germline CDR1 and CDR2 sequences are LNHDA and SQIVND (reference sequence). The CDR3 protein is CASNQGGADEAFF. The DNA of the CDR3 is TGTGCCAGTAATCAAGGGGGCGCAGATGAAGCTTTCTTT.

The chain uses TRBV3-1 (or the pseudogene TRBV3-2) and TRBJ1-2, with 9 bases aligning to TRBD1. Per the germline V gene, CDR1 is LGHDT and CDR2 is YNNKEL (reference sequence). The CDR3 is made up of 14 amino acids. Trimming cost V 4 bases and J 7 bases; bases outside gene matches: 7. The DNA of the CDR3 is TGTGCCAGCAGCCTATCGGGACAGGGCCGTGGCTACACCTTC. Encoded protein: CASSLSGQGRGYTF.

The chain uses TRBV7-2 and TRBJ1-3, with a possible D match to TRBD1 (6 bases). CDR3 length equals 14 residues. CDR1 and CDR2 from the germline V gene are SGHTA and FQGNSA. V gave up 6 bases and J gave up 3 bases, with 12 bases separating them. In DNA form, the CDR3 reads TGTGCCAGCAGAAACCGACAGGATGGAAACACCATATATTTT. Translating it yields CASRNRQDGNTIYF.

This chain uses TRBV7-2 with TRBJ1-3; 8 positions agree with TRBD1. The CDR3 has 15 amino acids. V dropped 5 bases and J dropped 4; count of bases not matched to a gene: 7. Germline CDR1 is SGHTA and CDR2 is FQGNSA. CDR3 coding DNA: TGTGCCAGCAGCACCTGGACAGGGCAGGGAAACACCATATATTTT. Its protein product is CASSTWTGQGNTIYF.

V usage is TRBV10-3 and J usage is TRBJ2-1, with a tentative D call TRBD2 (5 bases). The CDR3 consists of 14 residues. Germline CDR1 ENHRY, CDR2 SYGVKD. Trimming cost V 2 bases and J 8 bases, with 13 bases left between them. The CDR3 DNA follows: TGTGCCATCAGTGAGGGGAGCAGTACGGATGAGCAGTTCTTC. Translating gives CAISEGSSTDEQFF.